This TCR beta chain originates from a study of cytomegalovirus exposure and HLA in healthy donors. The PCR made use of 60 Vbeta and 13 Jbeta primers. Produced via immunoSEQ multiplex PCR; TCRdb's table is partial and in-frame only. Recorded for this sample: fewer than 150,000 clones. Study results and caveats: The study put 150 to 200 TCR beta chains on its list as cytomegalovirus-associated. In a later analysis, V- and J-gene trimming of beta chains associated with a DCLRE1C missense variant, replicated independently. Beyond CMV serostatus, there was no information to go on about immune exposure.

Regarding this clone: The antigen is undetermined.

The CDR3 is 13 residues long. Per germline, CDR1 LNHDA and CDR2 SQIVND (reference sequence). V was clipped by 7 bases and J by 5 bases; unmatched bases: 8. This sequence joins TRBV19 and TRBJ2-7; 7 bases match TRBD2. The TCR sequence derives from a woman aged 55 to 70 in good health and CMV-seronegative. The sample taken for sequencing was PBMCs. For the CDR3, the DNA is TGTGCCAGTACGCCGAGGGCGGGGGACGAGCAGTACTTC. Its protein is CASTPRAGDEQYF.